These 29 T cell receptor beta chains came from one sample sequenced in a study of blood T cells in healthy people across ages. Then a second PCR, running about 6 to 12 cycles, was carried out with a sample-barcoded 5' primer and a J-beta primer mix. MiXCR was run by TCRdb on the 5' RACE reads, yielding one entry per CDR3 protein. The repertoire holds 550,000 to 800,000 distinct CDR3 sequences, with 32% as singletons. The sequenced material came from blood. The receptors shown here come from a woman of 80 years or more in good health.

This chain links TRBV6-1 with TRBJ2-7; D unclear. Germline V lookup: CDR1 MNHNS, CDR2 SASEGT. This CDR3 has 13 residues. The V end lost 0 bases, the J end lost 5 bases, and 8 bases lay between the germline ends. CDR3 in amino acids: CASSEARVHEQYF. The CDR3 DNA reads TGTGCCAGCAGTGAAGCAAGGGTCCACGAGCAGTACTTC.

Concerning this clonotype: A read error is possible here, since a much larger clone lies one base away. The chain has TRBV24-1 and TRBJ1-5, with D unclear. Germline assignment: CDR1 KGHDR and CDR2 SFDVKD. The length of the CDR3 is 14 residues. CDR3 sequence (DNA): TGTGTCACCAGTGATTTGGGTAGCAATCAGCCCCAGCATTTT. Translation gives CVTSDLGSNQPQHF.

This clonotype has only a few counts. This clone may be a read error of a much larger clone one base away. The V call is TRBV28, the J call TRBJ2-5; 8 nucleotides line up with TRBD1. The V gene end was trimmed by 5 bases and the J gene end by 11 bases; junction bases not matched to a gene: 16. The CDR3 has 15 amino acids. Per germline, CDR1 MDHEN and CDR2 SYDVKM. The CDR3 protein is CASSPPTDRANEQYF. The DNA for the CDR3 is TGTGCCAGCAGTCCACCTACGGACAGGGCCAATGAGCAGTACTTC.

This clonotype showed up many times. The chain uses TRBV27 and TRBJ2-7; 7 bases agree with TRBD1. Trimming at V came to 3 bases and at J to 7 bases, leaving 3 bases not matched to a gene. Germline CDR1 and CDR2: MNHEY and SMNVEV (reference sequence). The CDR3 contains 12 residues. CDR3 DNA sequence: TGTGCCAGCAGTTTTAGACAGGGAGAGCAGTACTTC. Protein product: CASSFRQGEQYF.

A remark on this clonotype: A much larger clone differs from this one at a single base, so this may be a read error. The chain employs TRBV6-5 and TRBJ2-3, with 8 positions matching TRBD2. Germline V gives CDR1 MNHEY, CDR2 SVGAGI. This CDR3 is 12 amino acids long. J lost 2 bases, V lost 11 bases, and 3 bases had no gene match. The CDR3 bases are TGTGCCGTAGCGGGACCCACAGATACGCAGTATTTT. It specifies CAVAGPTDTQYF.

This clonotype was found once. A much larger clone lies a single base off, so this may be a read error. Because it lacks the conserved phenylalanine or tryptophan at the end, this CDR3 is likely a read error. This chain links TRBV7-2 with TRBJ2-5; 10 positions agree with TRBD2. Germline trimming cut 0 bases from V and 1 base from J; bases unmatched to any gene: 5. CDR3 size: 17 residues. Germline V lookup: CDR1 SGHTA, CDR2 FQGNSA. CDR3 sequence: CASSLARLAGAQETQYC. The DNA for the CDR3 is TGTGCCAGCAGCTTAGCCCGGCTAGCGGGGGCCCAAGAGACCCAGTACTGC.

Regarding this clonotype: A much bigger clone sits one base away, suggesting this may be a read error. V and J are TRBV2 and TRBJ2-7; 9 bases fit TRBD2. The CDR3 loop spans 15 amino acids. Looked up from germline, CDR1 is SNHLY and CDR2 is FYNNEI. V dropped 6 bases and J dropped 7; count of bases not matched to a gene: 13. CDR3 protein: CASSVLGGGAGEQYF. The CDR3 region has the DNA TGTGCCAGCAGCGTCCTCGGCGGGGGGGCGGGGGAGCAGTACTTC.

The J gene is TRBJ2-1, the V gene TRBV24-1; D is undetermined. With 5 bases removed from V and 0 bases from J, the gap between germline ends came to 13 bases. Germline V CDR1 and CDR2: KGHDR, SFDVKD. CDR3 length: 16 residues. This chain's CDR3 is CATSGRSSHSYNEQFF. The CDR3 DNA reads TGTGCCACCAGTGGTAGGAGCAGCCACTCCTACAATGAGCAGTTCTTC.

Only a few counts were recorded for this clonotype. V is TRBV5-1 and J is TRBJ2-2; D gene uncertain. This CDR3 contains 13 residues. CDR1 is SGHRS, CDR2 YFSETQ, per germline. V gave up 4 bases and J gave up 6 bases, with 10 bases separating them. Here the CDR3 DNA reads TGCGCCAGCAGCCCCCAGATAGCCGGGGAGCTGTTTTTT. Protein: CASSPQIAGELFF.

This clonotype was seen at least ten times. This chain uses TRBV20-1 with TRBJ2-7, with D possibly being TRBD1 (5 bases). The length of the CDR3 is 14 residues. Between the trimmed V and J ends, which lost 0 bases and 3 bases, there was a span of 12 bases. Germline V gene sequence: CDR1 DFQATT, CDR2 SNEGSKA (reference sequence). CDR3 nucleotide sequence: TGCAGTGCTAGAGAAGGGGCCGCCCTCTACGAGCAGTACTTC. This codes for CSAREGAALYEQYF.

This clonotype came up many times. The chain carries TRBV7-6 and TRBJ2-7; possible D gene TRBD2, 6 bases. V lost 5 bases to trimming and J lost 0 bases, with 14 bases between them. This CDR3 contains 15 residues. CDR1 SGHVS and CDR2 FNYEAQ come from the germline V gene. CDR3 in DNA: TGTGCCAGCAGCCAGCCGGGAGAGAGCTCCTACGAGCAGTACTTC. It yields the protein CASSQPGESSYEQYF. The full variable domain, rest sourced from reference TRBV7-6 and TRBJ2-7, is GAGVSQSPRYKVTKRGQDVALRCDPISGHVSLYWYRQALGQGPEFLTYFNYEAQQDKSGLPNDRFSAERPEGSISTLTIQRTEQRDSAMYRCASSQPGESSYEQYFGPGTRLTVT.

This clonotype was recorded many times. DNA of the CDR3: TGTGCCAGCAGTCCAGGGGGAGCCCGAATCGGCGGCTACACCTTC. Translation: CASSPGGARIGGYTF. The chain joins TRBV7-2 to TRBJ1-2; 7 bases agree with TRBD1. The CDR3 loop spans 15 amino acids. Germline-derived CDR1 and CDR2 are SGHTA and FQGNSA. V lost 6 bases and J lost 8; bases outside the gene matches: 15.

In its sample, this clonotype was seen many times. Its ends do not fully match the called genes, so a read error is possible. This sequence joins TRBV5-5 and TRBJ2-5; D gene ambiguous. Germline CDR1 is SGHKS and CDR2 is YYEKEE (reference sequence). CDR3 length: 13 residues. CDR3 in amino acids: CASSLGQQETRYF. CDR3 DNA sequence: TGTGCCAGCAGCTTGGGGCAGCAAGAGACCCGGTACTTC.

V gene TRBV20-1 combines with J gene TRBJ1-4; 7 bases align to TRBD1. Germline CDR1 reads DFQATT; CDR2 reads SNEGSKA (reference sequence). With V trimmed by 3 bases and J by 4 bases, 5 bases remained unmatched. This CDR3 region has 14 residues. DNA for the CDR3: TGCAGTGCTAGCCGACAGGGCGGTAATGAAAAACTGTTTTTT. As protein: CSASRQGGNEKLFF.

This clonotype appeared once. Possible read error: a much larger clone is one base away. The V gene is TRBV20-1, the J gene TRBJ2-4, with TRBD1 matching over 11 bases. The V segment lost 0 bases and the J segment 13 bases; nucleotides outside the gene matches: 11. Germline V gene lookup returns CDR1 DFQATT and CDR2 SNEGSKA (reference sequence). This CDR3 spans 15 amino acids. CDR3 sequence reads: CSARDPGQGVRKQYF. The CDR3 bases are TGCAGTGCTAGAGACCCGGGACAGGGGGTTCGGAAGCAGTACTTC.

This clonotype was counted between two and nine times. This may be a read error: a much more frequent sequence differs by one nucleotide. The chain has TRBV4-1 and TRBJ2-1, with D possibly called TRBD1 or TRBD2 (5 bases each). Trimming left V 2 bases short and J 13 bases short, with 15 bases between. Looked up from germline, CDR1 is MGHRA and CDR2 is YSYEKL. The CDR3 extends over 13 amino acids. CDR3 loop: CASSQTRGETQFF. DNA for the CDR3: TGCGCCAGCAGCCAAACCAGAGGGGAGACCCAGTTCTTC.

V gene TRBV21-1 combines with J gene TRBJ2-7; the DNA was not compared with TRBD1, the D call given in the table. TRBV21-1 is an annotated pseudogene. The CDR3 consists of 13 residues. The CDR3 loop is CASPPRAPYEQYF. For the CDR3, the DNA is TGTGCCAGCCCCCCCCGAGCTCCCTACGAGCAGTACTTC.

The sample holds many counts of this clonotype. The V call is TRBV5-1, the J call TRBJ2-7; D not resolved. Germline values: CDR1 SGHRS, CDR2 YFSETQ. Between the trimmed V and J ends, which lost 0 bases and 7 bases, there was a span of 8 bases. The CDR3 runs 12 residues. The CDR3 loop reads CASSLGGWEQYF. The DNA of the CDR3 is TGCGCCAGCAGCTTGGGAGGCTGGGAGCAGTACTTC. The whole variable domain, filled in from reference TRBV5-1 and TRBJ2-7, reads KAGVTQTPRYLIKTRGQQVTLSCSPISGHRSVSWYQQTPGQGLQFLFEYFSETQRNKGNFPGRFSGRQFSNSRSEMNVSTLELGDSALYLCASSLGGWEQYFGPGTRLTVT.

This clonotype was detected ten times or more. The CDR3 spells CASSYTQGLGGANVLTF. CDR3 DNA: TGTGCCAGCAGTTACACACAGGGGCTTGGTGGGGCCAACGTCCTGACTTTC. The rearrangement uses TRBV6-6 and TRBJ2-6; 7 bases match TRBD1. The CDR3 is made up of 17 amino acids. Germline V gene data show CDR1 as MNHNY and CDR2 as SVGAGI (reference sequence). Trimming removed 2 bases from V and 3 bases from J; junction bases left unmatched: 7.

Of note for this clonotype: A much larger clonotype is one base distant, so this may be a read error. The chain recombines TRBV6-6 with TRBJ1-2; TRBD1 is a possible D gene (5 bases). Germline CDR1 reads MNHNY; CDR2 reads SVGAGI (reference sequence). This CDR3 spans 15 amino acids. CDR3 nucleotides: TGTGCCGGCAGTTACGAATCAAGGGGCAGGGACGGCTACACCTTC. Its protein product is CAGSYESRGRDGYTF.

A remark on this clonotype: A much larger clone sits a single nucleotide away, making a read error possible. This sequence joins TRBV11-2 and TRBJ1-2, with TRBD1 identical over 7 bases. The CDR3 is 13 residues long. The germline gives CDR1 SGHAT, CDR2 FQNNGV. CDR3 protein: CASGLRGRGGYTF. CDR3 DNA sequence: TGTGCCAGCGGCTTAAGGGGGCGCGGTGGCTACACCTTC.

The chain has TRBV27 and TRBJ1-1, with D uncertain. The V and J ends lost 5 bases and 2 bases respectively, with 12 bases between them. Looked up from germline, CDR1 is MNHEY and CDR2 is SMNVEV (reference sequence). CDR3 size: 14 residues. The CDR3 DNA reads TGTGCCAGCAGTGATAGACGGAAAAACACTGAAGCTTTCTTT. Amino acids: CASSDRRKNTEAFF.

This clonotype was counted many times. The chain has TRBV6-5 and TRBJ2-1, with D tentatively TRBD1 (6 bases). Trimming pared 6 bases from V and 0 bases from J, leaving 15 bases between. The CDR3 has 16 residues. Germline V lookup: CDR1 MNHEY, CDR2 SVGAGI. CDR3 nucleotides: TGTGCCAGCAGCCCTAGACCAGGGGTCTCCTACAATGAGCAGTTCTTC. Translating gives CASSPRPGVSYNEQFF.

The chain recombines TRBV7-3 with TRBJ2-1; 7 bases map to TRBD1. Germline CDR1 is SGHTA and CDR2 is FQGTGA. The CDR3 is 14 residues long. J gave up 7 bases and V 7 bases, and 10 bases lay outside the gene matches. CDR3 residues: CASITETGPNEQFF. CDR3 DNA sequence: TGTGCCAGCATCACAGAGACAGGGCCGAATGAGCAGTTCTTC. The full variable domain, completed using reference TRBV7-3 and TRBJ2-1, is GAGVSQTPSNKVTEKGKYVELRCDPISGHTALYWYRQSLGQGPEFLIYFQGTGAADDSGLPNDRFFAVRPEGSVSTLKIQRTERGDSAVYLCASITETGPNEQFFGPGTRLTVL.

The count of this clonotype is one. This chain joins TRBV28 and TRBJ2-7; D is possibly TRBD1 (5 bases). CDR3 length: 13 amino acids. The V end lost 6 bases, the J end lost 2 bases, and 11 bases lay between the germline ends. CDR1 and CDR2 (germline): MDHEN, SYDVKM. DNA for the CDR3: TGTGCCAGCAGCGACCGCAGGGCCTACGAGCAGTACTTC. Amino acid sequence: CASSDRRAYEQYF. Full variable domain (remainder filled in from reference TRBV28 and TRBJ2-7): DVKVTQSSRYLVKRTGEKVFLECVQDMDHENMFWYRQDPGLGLRLIYFSYDVKMKEKGDIPEGYSVSREKKERFSLILESASTNQTSMYLCASSDRRAYEQYFGPGTRLTVT.

There are many counts of this clonotype. The genes are TRBV5-1 and TRBJ2-1; weak D call: TRBD1 (5 bases). The V and J ends lost 0 bases and 6 bases respectively, with 7 bases between them. This CDR3 contains 13 residues. Germline values: CDR1 SGHRS, CDR2 YFSETQ. CDR3 sequence: CASSLGTSNEQFF. The DNA for the CDR3 is TGCGCCAGCAGCTTGGGGACATCCAATGAGCAGTTCTTC.

In this sample, this clonotype turned up a few times. The J gene is TRBJ2-3, the V gene TRBV12-3 or TRBV12-4; a weak D match, TRBD2 (7 bases). This CDR3 is 15 amino acids long. Trimming removed 9 bases at V and 2 bases at J, with 18 bases between. CDR3 sequence: CASGVGGAFTDTQYF. Here the CDR3 DNA reads TGTGCCAGTGGGGTGGGGGGGGCCTTCACAGATACGCAGTATTTT.

This clonotype was observed at least ten times. V usage is TRBV6-1 and J usage is TRBJ2-7; TRBD1 matches at 7 bases. CDR3 size: 15 residues. The junction had 7 bases not matched to a gene; V was cut back by 4 bases and J by 1 base. The V gene's germline CDR1 is MNHNS and CDR2 SASEGT. The CDR3 sequence: CASSGGTARSYEQYF. In DNA form, the CDR3 reads TGTGCCAGCAGTGGGGGGACAGCGCGATCCTACGAGCAGTACTTC.

There are many counts of this clonotype. This chain joins TRBV9 and TRBJ2-3; D might be TRBD2 (5 bases). Germline V CDR1 and CDR2: SGDLS, YYNGEE. The CDR3 contains 12 residues. The V gene lost 3 bases and the J gene lost 3 bases, with 5 bases spanning the gap. CDR3 in amino acids: CASSAGTDTQYF. CDR3 DNA sequence: TGTGCCAGCAGCGCGGGGACAGATACGCAGTATTTT.